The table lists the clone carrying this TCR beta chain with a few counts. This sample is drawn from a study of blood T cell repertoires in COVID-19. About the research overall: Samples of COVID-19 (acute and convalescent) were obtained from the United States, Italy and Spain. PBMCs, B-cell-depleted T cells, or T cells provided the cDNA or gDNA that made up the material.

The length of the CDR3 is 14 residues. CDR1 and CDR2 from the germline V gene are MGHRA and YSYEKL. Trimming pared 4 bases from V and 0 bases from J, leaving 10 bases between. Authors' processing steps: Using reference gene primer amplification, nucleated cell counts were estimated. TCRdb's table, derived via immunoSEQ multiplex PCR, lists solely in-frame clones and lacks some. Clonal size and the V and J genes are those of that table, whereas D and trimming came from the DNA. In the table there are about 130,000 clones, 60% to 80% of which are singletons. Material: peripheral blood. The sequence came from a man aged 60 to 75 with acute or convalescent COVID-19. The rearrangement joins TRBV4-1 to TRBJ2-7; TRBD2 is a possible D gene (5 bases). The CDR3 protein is CASSRTEGSYEQYF. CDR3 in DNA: TGCGCCAGCAGCCGAACAGAGGGCTCCTACGAGCAGTACTTC.